This T cell receptor (beta chain) was identified in a study of blood T cell repertoires in COVID-19. On the study more broadly: Sites across the United States, Italy and Spain contributed samples from acute and convalescent COVID-19. T cells, B-cell-depleted T cells, or PBMCs supplied cDNA or gDNA.

CDR3 length: 18 amino acids. Libraries were prepared by immunoSEQ multiplex PCR; TCRdb keeps only in-frame clonotypes and omits some of them. This sample yields some 360,000 clones, of which about 89% are seen a single time; approximately 2.5% belongs to the top ten. The TCR comes from an older woman with COVID-19, enrolled during active disease. V is TRBV21-1 and J is TRBJ1-2. TRBV21-1 is labeled a pseudogene. Material for sequencing was peripheral blood. The chain's CDR3 is CASSRLKEGLGANYGYTF. The CDR3 DNA follows: TGTGCCAGCAGCAGGCTAAAGGAGGGCCTTGGGGCTAACTATGGCTACACCTTC.